Each of the 5 T cell receptor beta chains below was sequenced from the same sample in a study of neoadjuvant anti-PD-1 for oral cavity cancer (dated by TCRdb to the early 2020s). What this sample's time point label stands for: before neoadjuvant nivolumab. Library prep was done by the immunoSEQ multiplex PCR assay. Entries here come from immuneACCESS through TCRdb and include only in-frame sequences with V and J called. Some clones fail to appear in such tables; in the studies checked, an unresolved V gene covers under half of the shortfall, and the cause of the remainder is unknown. This sample has about 81,000 clones in its table, and under 85% of those were observed once. Around 3.1% of the sample lies in the top ten. Material: PBMCs, obtained before nivolumab (anti-PD-1) treatment. Every receptor here comes from a person aged 35-79 years with oral cavity squamous cell carcinoma.

This chain uses TRBV7-3 with TRBJ2-5; the D is unclear. The CDR3 totals 14 residues. Germline lookup yields CDR1 SGHTA and CDR2 FQGTGA. V lost 5 bases and J 5 bases, leaving 15 bases between the germline ends. The CDR3 protein is CASSLGWGSETQYF. CDR3 sequence (DNA): TGTGCCAGCAGCCTAGGGTGGGGAAGTGAGACCCAGTACTTC.

The chain is built from TRBV19 and TRBJ1-5; D gene unclear. V was clipped by 6 bases and J by 4 bases, with 19 bases between them. CDR1 LNHDA and CDR2 SQIVND come from the germline V gene (reference sequence). The CDR3 runs to 16 residues. The CDR3 DNA reads TGTGCCAGTAGGCCATTACAGCCAGACTTTAATCAGCCCCAGCATTTT. It is translated as CASRPLQPDFNQPQHF.

This clone was counted a few times. Here the CDR3 DNA reads TGTGCCAGCAACGGACAGGGGGCAGGGGAGACCCAGTACTTC. Translated: CASNGQGAGETQYF. This chain joins TRBV6-1 and TRBJ2-5, with 11 bases matching TRBD1. This CDR3 is built from 14 residues. The germline V gene has CDR1 MNHNS and CDR2 SASEGT. The J segment lost 5 bases and the V segment lost 7 bases, leaving 6 bases of the junction unmatched.

This CDR3 is CASSYESGRTEAFF. CDR3 DNA sequence: TGTGCCAGCAGTTACGAGTCAGGGAGGACTGAAGCTTTCTTT. The chain uses TRBV6-5 and TRBJ1-1; TRBD1 is a possible D gene (5 bases). The germline gives CDR1 MNHEY, CDR2 SVGAGI. The V and J ends lost 2 bases and 5 bases respectively, with 12 bases between them. The CDR3 consists of 14 residues.

The chain links TRBV6-6 to TRBJ2-1, with a weak D call TRBD1 (7 bases). Trimming removed 5 bases at V and 6 bases at J, with 17 bases between. CDR3 length: 15 amino acids. The germline V gene has CDR1 MNHNY and CDR2 SVGAGI (reference sequence). The CDR3 nucleotides read TGTGCCAGCAGTGGGGCGGGACAGTCCGTCAATGAGCAGTTCTTC. Its protein is CASSGAGQSVNEQFF.